This T cell receptor (beta chain) emerged from a study of beta chain features in type 1 diabetes. Whole-study context: Healthy donors, compared against patients, showed similar age, gender and cell yields.

General study results and limits: Fewer junction insertions and more nucleotide deletions appeared in type 1 diabetes patients. Since sequencing was performed on cDNA, cells with high TCR expression could be over-represented.

cDNA synthesis used the whole RNA isolate, giving expressed TCRB sequences. Using immunoSEQ multiplex PCR, the repertoire was profiled, and TCRdb retains in-frame clones only, with some absent. The table includes a few hundred thousand clones, over 25% detected once. The authors obtained over 95% purity in all sorted populations. The germline V gene encodes CDR1 GTSNPN and CDR2 SVGIG (reference sequence). The CDR3 length is 14 residues. V lost 0 bases, J lost 7 bases, and 5 bases stayed unmatched. The sample holds a few counts of this clone. Its antigen is currently unknown. The rearrangement joins TRBV30 to TRBJ2-1; 8 bases align to TRBD2. Material for sequencing was naive CD4+ T cells from blood. This TCR was recovered from a man between 18 and 29 years old in good health. The CDR3 spells CAWSVPRLANEQFF. The DNA of the CDR3 is TGTGCCTGGAGTGTACCCCGACTAGCGAATGAGCAGTTCTTC.